The entry that follows covers one T cell receptor (beta chain) sequence. The target antigen is unknown. TCRdb's table, derived via immunoSEQ multiplex PCR, lists solely in-frame clones and lacks some. The profile shows some 140,000 clones, more than 80% of them singletons. The CDR3 runs to 16 residues. The J segment lost 6 bases and the V segment lost 6 bases, leaving 11 bases of the junction unmatched. Germline CDR1 MNHEY, CDR2 SMNVEV (reference sequence). These data originate in a study of T cells in localized non-small cell lung cancer. The study's findings and limits: Blood T cell density predicted longer survival; adjacent-lung clonality, shorter. For the top 100 tumor clones, a median about 56 also appeared in adjacent lung. Clonality of T cells reached its maximum in uninvolved adjacent lung, surpassing tumor.

This clonotype was sampled from a female donor aged 60 or older with stage I lung adenocarcinoma. Sequences were derived from peripheral blood, sampled before any cancer treatment. J is TRBJ2-4 and V is TRBV27; 10 bases fit TRBD1. CDR3 residues: CASRRQGALVGNIQYF. The CDR3 nucleotides read TGTGCCAGCAGAAGACAGGGGGCATTGGTTGGAAACATTCAGTACTTC.